This TCR beta chain was recovered during a study of PD-1 blockade in classical Hodgkin lymphoma. Study-wide results and caveats: Patients who initiated nivolumab within 1 year of ASCT were excluded.

This CDR3 region has 16 residues. CDR1 is SGDLS, CDR2 YYNGEE, per germline. V lost 0 bases and J 3 bases, leaving 16 bases between the germline ends. Produced via immunoSEQ multiplex PCR; TCRdb's table is partial and in-frame only. The sample contains about 50,000 clones, around 76% of which appear only once. Specified time point: cycle 4 day 1 (C4D1), after 6 weeks of nivolumab. Relapses following autologous stem cell transplantation were seen in all patients, with brentuximab vedotin exposure varying. As regards this clone: What it binds is not known.

The receptor was derived from a human donor with classical Hodgkin lymphoma. The source was peripheral blood mononuclear cells (PBMCs), collected before the fourth cycle of nivolumab. The chain recombines TRBV9 with TRBJ2-7, with D possibly being TRBD1 or TRBD2 (6 bases each). The CDR3 nucleotides are TGTGCCAGCAGCGTAGGAGGGGGGAACAGCTTCTACGAGCAGTACTTC. It specifies CASSVGGGNSFYEQYF.